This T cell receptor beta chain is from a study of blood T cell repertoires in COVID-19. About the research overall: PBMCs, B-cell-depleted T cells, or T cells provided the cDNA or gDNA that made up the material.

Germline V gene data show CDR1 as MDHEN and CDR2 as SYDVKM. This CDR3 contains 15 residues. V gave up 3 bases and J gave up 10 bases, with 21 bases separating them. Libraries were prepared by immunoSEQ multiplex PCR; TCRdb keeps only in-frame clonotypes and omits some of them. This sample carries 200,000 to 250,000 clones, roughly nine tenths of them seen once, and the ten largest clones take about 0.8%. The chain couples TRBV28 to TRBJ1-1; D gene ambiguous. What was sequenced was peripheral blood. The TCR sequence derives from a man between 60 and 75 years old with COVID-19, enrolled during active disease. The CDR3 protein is CASSFGGPQRLSAFF. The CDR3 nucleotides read TGTGCCAGCAGTTTCGGAGGGCCTCAAAGACTGTCAGCTTTCTTT. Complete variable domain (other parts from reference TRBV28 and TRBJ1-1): DVKVTQSSRYLVKRTGEKVFLECVQDMDHENMFWYRQDPGLGLRLIYFSYDVKMKEKGDIPEGYSVSREKKERFSLILESASTNQTSMYLCASSFGGPQRLSAFFGQGTRLTVV.